These T cell receptor beta chains were read from a single sample in a study of identifying expanded T cells in peripheral blood. Profiling relied on immunoSEQ multiplex PCR, and the TCRdb table lists in-frame clones only, not all of them. The sample contains more than 75,000 clones, around nine tenths of which appear only once. The source material was blood. These receptor sequences come from a person aged 18-69 years in good health. Both conserved end residues are part of each CDR3. The order of the fields is clone size, V gene, D gene, J gene, CDR3 protein, CDR3 DNA. The D gene is left open where the match is weak. Clone size appears in some rows only: once, few, many, or a class for an expanded clone.

NA	TRBV6-4	NA	TRBJ1-1	CASSETPNTEAFF	TGTGCCAGCAGCGAAACACCGAACACTGAAGCTTTCTTT
few	TRBV19	NA	TRBJ2-2	CASSILQVNTGELFF	TGTGCCAGTAGTATCCTCCAGGTGAACACCGGGGAGCTGTTTTTT
NA	TRBV4-1	NA	TRBJ2-1	CASSQDHGGPYNEQFF	TGCGCCAGCAGCCAAGATCACGGGGGGCCCTACAATGAGCAGTTCTTC
NA	TRBV9	TRBD2	TRBJ2-4	CASSVGLAGSLAKNIQYF	TGTGCCAGCAGCGTAGGACTAGCGGGATCTCTAGCCAAAAACATTCAGTACTTC
few	TRBV5-4	NA	TRBJ1-2	CASSPDSYGYTF	TGTGCCAGCAGCCCGGACAGCTATGGCTACACCTTC
NA	TRBV6-5	NA	TRBJ2-6	CASRTRLSGANVLTF	TGTGCCAGCAGGACAAGACTATCTGGGGCCAACGTCCTGACTTTC
NA	TRBV6-6	NA	TRBJ2-7	CASSPQEANEQYF	TGTGCCAGCAGTCCCCAGGAAGCGAACGAGCAGTACTTC
NA	TRBV14	TRBD1	TRBJ1-3	CASSQSGRGERNTIYF	TGTGCCAGCAGCCAAAGCGGCAGGGGGGAGAGGAACACCATATATTTT
NA	TRBV10-3	NA	TRBJ2-3	CAISESMTSTDTQYF	TGTGCCATCAGTGAGTCGATGACTAGCACAGATACGCAGTATTTT
NA	TRBV5-1	TRBD1	TRBJ2-2	CASSLGDRGNTGELFF	TGCGCCAGCAGCTTGGGGGACAGGGGAAACACCGGGGAGCTGTTTTTT
NA	TRBV5-1	TRBD1	TRBJ2-2	CASSLGAGGTTGELFF	TGCGCCAGCAGCTTGGGGGCAGGGGGCACCACCGGGGAGCTGTTTTTT
NA	TRBV2	TRBD2	TRBJ2-1	CASSPQTTSANEQFF	TGTGCCAGCAGCCCTCAAACTACTAGCGCCAATGAGCAGTTCTTC
once	TRBV10-2	TRBD2	TRBJ2-7	CASSGSGKAYEQYF	TGCGCCAGCAGTGGTAGCGGGAAAGCCTACGAGCAGTACTTC
NA	TRBV5-4	NA	TRBJ1-1	CASSFLANTEAFF	TGTGCCAGCAGCTTCCTTGCGAACACTGAAGCTTTCTTT
NA	TRBV28	TRBD1	TRBJ1-6	CASSLNGQGNNSPLHF	TGTGCCAGCAGCCTCAATGGACAGGGTAATAATTCACCCCTCCACTTT
NA	TRBV7-9	NA	TRBJ2-7	CASSLLEGGGDEQYF	TGTGCCAGCAGCTTATTGGAGGGAGGTGGGGACGAGCAGTACTTC
NA	TRBV5-1	NA	TRBJ1-4	CASSLQPGLTIEKLFF	TGCGCCAGCAGCTTACAACCGGGACTCACCATTGAAAAACTGTTTTTT
few	TRBV5-1	TRBD2	TRBJ2-7	CASSLDFSGRPYEQYF	TGCGCCAGCAGCCTCGACTTTAGCGGGAGGCCCTACGAGCAGTACTTC
NA	TRBV4-1	NA	TRBJ2-5	CASSQTGLKETQYF	TGCGCCAGCAGCCAAACAGGCCTTAAAGAGACCCAGTACTTC
NA	TRBV5-1	TRBD1	TRBJ2-5	CASSLHPGTGETQYF	TGCGCCAGCAGCCTCCACCCCGGGACAGGAGAGACCCAGTACTTC
NA	TRBV28	NA	TRBJ2-5	CASIDTGEAKTQYF	TGTGCCAGCATCGATACAGGAGAAGCGAAGACCCAGTACTTC
NA	TRBV6-5	NA	TRBJ2-1	CASTRASEGNEQFF	TGTGCCAGCACGAGGGCTAGCGAGGGTAATGAGCAGTTCTTC
NA	TRBV2	TRBD1	TRBJ2-7	CASEGQGHYEQYF	TGTGCCAGCGAGGGACAGGGGCACTACGAGCAGTACTTC
NA	TRBV27	NA	TRBJ1-2	CASSFQRVGYGYTF	TGTGCCAGCAGTTTTCAGAGGGTAGGATATGGCTACACCTTC
NA	TRBV19	NA	TRBJ2-7	CASSMARSSYEQYF	TGTGCCAGTAGTATGGCACGGAGCTCCTACGAGCAGTACTTC
NA	TRBV7-8	TRBD2	TRBJ2-2	CASSLLADGELFF	TGTGCCAGCAGCTTACTAGCGGACGGGGAGCTGTTTTTT
NA	TRBV25-1	TRBD2	TRBJ2-2	CASSDRLAVTGELFF	TGTGCCAGCAGTGATAGGCTAGCGGTGACCGGGGAGCTGTTTTTT
NA	TRBV28	TRBD2	TRBJ2-7	CASSLQGLAGAEQYF	TGTGCCAGCAGTTTACAAGGACTAGCGGGAGCTGAGCAGTACTTC
once	TRBV29-1	NA	TRBJ2-5	CSAKDSLGGTQYF	TGCAGCGCTAAGGACAGTCTCGGTGGGACCCAGTACTTC
NA	TRBV7-9	NA	TRBJ2-3	CASSPPGAAIRGTQYF	TGTGCCAGCAGCCCCCCGGGGGCCGCCATTAGGGGGACGCAGTATTTT
NA	TRBV5-4	TRBD1	TRBJ1-2	CASSGDRVGYGYTF	TGTGCCAGCAGCGGGGACAGGGTGGGCTATGGCTACACCTTC